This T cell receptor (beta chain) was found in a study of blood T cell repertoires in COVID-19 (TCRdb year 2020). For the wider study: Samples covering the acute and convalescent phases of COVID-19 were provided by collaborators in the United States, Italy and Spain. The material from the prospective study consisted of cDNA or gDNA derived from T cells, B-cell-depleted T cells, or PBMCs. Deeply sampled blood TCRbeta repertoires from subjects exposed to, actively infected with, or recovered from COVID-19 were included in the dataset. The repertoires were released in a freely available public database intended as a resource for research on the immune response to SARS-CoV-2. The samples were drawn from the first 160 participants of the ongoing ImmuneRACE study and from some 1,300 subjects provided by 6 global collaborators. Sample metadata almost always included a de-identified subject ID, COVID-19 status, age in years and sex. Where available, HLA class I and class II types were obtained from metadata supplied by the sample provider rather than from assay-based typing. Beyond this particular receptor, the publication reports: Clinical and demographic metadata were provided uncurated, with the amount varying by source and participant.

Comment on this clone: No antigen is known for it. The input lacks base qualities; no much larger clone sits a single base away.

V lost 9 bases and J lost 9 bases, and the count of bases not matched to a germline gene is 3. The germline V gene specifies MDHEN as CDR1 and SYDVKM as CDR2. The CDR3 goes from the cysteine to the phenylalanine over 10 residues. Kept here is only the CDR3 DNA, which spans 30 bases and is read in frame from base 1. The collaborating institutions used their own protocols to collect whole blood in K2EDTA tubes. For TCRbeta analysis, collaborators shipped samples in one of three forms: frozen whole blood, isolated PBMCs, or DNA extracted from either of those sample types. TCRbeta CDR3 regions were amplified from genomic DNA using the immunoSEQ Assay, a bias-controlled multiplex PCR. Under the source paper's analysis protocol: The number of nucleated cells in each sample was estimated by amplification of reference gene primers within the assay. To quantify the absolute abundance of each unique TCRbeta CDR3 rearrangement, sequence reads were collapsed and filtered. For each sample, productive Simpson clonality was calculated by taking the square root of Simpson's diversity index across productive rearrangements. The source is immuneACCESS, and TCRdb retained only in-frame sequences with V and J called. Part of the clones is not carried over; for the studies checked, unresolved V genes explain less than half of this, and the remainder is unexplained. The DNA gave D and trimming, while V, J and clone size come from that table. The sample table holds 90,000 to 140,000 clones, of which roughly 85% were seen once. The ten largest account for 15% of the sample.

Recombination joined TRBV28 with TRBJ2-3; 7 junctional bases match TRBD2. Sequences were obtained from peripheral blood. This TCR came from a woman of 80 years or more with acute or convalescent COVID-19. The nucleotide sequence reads TGTGCCAGTGGGGGGGGGACGCAGTATTTT. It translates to CASGGGTQYF.